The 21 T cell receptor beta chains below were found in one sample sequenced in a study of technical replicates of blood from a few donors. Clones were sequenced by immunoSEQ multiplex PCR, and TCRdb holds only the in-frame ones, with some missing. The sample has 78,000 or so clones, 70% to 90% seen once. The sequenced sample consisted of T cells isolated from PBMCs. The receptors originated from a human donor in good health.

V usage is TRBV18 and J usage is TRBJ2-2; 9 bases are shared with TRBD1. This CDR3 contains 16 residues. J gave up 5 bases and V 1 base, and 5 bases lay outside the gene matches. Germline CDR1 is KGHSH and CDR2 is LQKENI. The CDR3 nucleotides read TGTGCCAGCTCACCACTACAGGGGGCTTCAACCGGGGAGCTGTTTTTT. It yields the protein CASSPLQGASTGELFF.

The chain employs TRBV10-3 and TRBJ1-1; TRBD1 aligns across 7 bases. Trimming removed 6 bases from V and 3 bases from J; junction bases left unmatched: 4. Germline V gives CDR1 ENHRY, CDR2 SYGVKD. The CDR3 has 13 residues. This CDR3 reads CAIRSTGDTEAFF. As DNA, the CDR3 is TGTGCCATCAGATCTACAGGGGACACTGAAGCTTTCTTT.

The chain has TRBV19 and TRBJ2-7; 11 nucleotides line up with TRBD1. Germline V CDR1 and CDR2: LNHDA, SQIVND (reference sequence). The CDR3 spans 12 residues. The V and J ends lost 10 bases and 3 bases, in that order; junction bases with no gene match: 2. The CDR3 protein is CATGTGGYEQYF. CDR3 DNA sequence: TGTGCCACCGGGACAGGGGGCTACGAGCAGTACTTC.

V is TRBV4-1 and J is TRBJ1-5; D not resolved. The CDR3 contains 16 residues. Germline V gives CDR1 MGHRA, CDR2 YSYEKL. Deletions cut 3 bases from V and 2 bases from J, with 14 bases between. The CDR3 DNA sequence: TGCGCCAGCAGCCAGATCCCCACGGCGGGCAATCAGCCCCAGCATTTT. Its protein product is CASSQIPTAGNQPQHF.

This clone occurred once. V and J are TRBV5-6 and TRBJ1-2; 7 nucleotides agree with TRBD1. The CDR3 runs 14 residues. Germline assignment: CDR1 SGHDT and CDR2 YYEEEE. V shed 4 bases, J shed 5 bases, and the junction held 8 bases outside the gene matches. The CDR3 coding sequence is TGTGCCAGCAGCCCGCCGGGACAGCAATATGGCTACACCTTC. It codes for CASSPPGQQYGYTF.

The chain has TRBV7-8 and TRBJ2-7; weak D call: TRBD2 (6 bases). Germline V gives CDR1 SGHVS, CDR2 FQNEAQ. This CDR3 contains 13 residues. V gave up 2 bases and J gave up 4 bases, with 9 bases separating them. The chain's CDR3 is CASSLTRGYEQYF. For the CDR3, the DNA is TGTGCCAGCAGCTTAACCCGGGGGTACGAGCAGTACTTC.

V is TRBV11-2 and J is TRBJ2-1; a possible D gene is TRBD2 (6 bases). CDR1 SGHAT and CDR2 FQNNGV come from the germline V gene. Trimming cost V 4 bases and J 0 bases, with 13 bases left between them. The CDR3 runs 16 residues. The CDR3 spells CASSSSGPSSYNEQFF. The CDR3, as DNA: TGTGCCAGCAGCTCCAGCGGGCCAAGCTCCTACAATGAGCAGTTCTTC.

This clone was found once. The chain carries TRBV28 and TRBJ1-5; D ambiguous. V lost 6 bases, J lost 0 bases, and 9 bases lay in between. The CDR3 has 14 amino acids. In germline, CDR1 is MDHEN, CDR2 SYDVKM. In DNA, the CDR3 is TGTGCCAGCAGGCAGGCTTATAGCAATCAGCCCCAGCATTTT. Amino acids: CASRQAYSNQPQHF.

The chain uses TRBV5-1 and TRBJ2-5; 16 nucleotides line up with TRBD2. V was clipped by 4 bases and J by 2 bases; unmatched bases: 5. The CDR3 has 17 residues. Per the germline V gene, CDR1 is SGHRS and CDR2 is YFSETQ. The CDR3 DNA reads TGCGCCAGCAGCCCGCCGGGACTAGCGGGAGGGCAAGAGACCCAGTACTTC. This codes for CASSPPGLAGGQETQYF.

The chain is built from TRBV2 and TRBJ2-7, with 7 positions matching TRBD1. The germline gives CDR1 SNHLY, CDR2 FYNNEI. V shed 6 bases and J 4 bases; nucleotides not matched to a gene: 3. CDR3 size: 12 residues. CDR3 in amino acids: CASRGTAYEQYF. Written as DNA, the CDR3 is TGTGCCAGCAGAGGGACAGCTTACGAGCAGTACTTC.

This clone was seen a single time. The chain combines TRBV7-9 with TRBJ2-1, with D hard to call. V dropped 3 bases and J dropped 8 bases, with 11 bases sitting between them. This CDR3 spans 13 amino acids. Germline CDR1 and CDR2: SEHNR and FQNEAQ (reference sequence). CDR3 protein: CASSLESEHEQFF. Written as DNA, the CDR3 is TGTGCCAGCAGCTTGGAGAGTGAGCATGAGCAGTTCTTC.

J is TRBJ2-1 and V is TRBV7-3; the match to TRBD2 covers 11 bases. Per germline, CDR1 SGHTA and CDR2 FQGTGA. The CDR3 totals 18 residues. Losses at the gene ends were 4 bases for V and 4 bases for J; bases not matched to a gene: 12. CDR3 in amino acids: CASSSRPTSGKGYNEQFF. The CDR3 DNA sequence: TGTGCCAGCAGCTCCCGACCGACTAGCGGGAAAGGTTACAATGAGCAGTTCTTC.

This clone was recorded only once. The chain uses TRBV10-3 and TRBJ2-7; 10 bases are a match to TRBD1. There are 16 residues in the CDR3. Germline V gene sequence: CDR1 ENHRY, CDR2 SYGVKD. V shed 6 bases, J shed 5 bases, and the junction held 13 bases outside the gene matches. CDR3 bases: TGTGCCATCAGAGCTATGGCCGGGACAGGGGATAACGAGCAGTACTTC. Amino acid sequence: CAIRAMAGTGDNEQYF.

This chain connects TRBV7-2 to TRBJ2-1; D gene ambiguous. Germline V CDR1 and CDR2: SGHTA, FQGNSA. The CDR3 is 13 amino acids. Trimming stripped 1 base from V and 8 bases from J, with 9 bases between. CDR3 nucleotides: TGTGCCAGCAGCTTAGTTGCAAGCGATGAGCAGTTCTTC. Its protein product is CASSLVASDEQFF.

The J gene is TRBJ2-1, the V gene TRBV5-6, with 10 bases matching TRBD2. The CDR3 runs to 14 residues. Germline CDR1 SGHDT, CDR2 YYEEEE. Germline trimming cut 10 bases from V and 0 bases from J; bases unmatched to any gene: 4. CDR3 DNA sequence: TGTGCCGGGGCTAGCGGGAGCTCCTACAATGAGCAGTTCTTC. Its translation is CAGASGSSYNEQFF. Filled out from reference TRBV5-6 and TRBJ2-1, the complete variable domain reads DAGVTQSPTHLIKTRGQQVTLRCSPKSGHDTVSWYQQALGQGPQFIFQYYEEEERQRGNFPDRFSGHQFPNYSSELNVNALLLGDSALYLCAGASGSSYNEQFFGPGTRLTVL.

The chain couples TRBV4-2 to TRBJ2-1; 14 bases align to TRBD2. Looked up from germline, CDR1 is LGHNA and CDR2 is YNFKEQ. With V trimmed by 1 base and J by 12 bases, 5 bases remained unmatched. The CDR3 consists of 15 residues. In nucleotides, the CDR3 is TGTGCCAGCAGCCAAGGGGGACTAGCGGGAGTTGTGCAGTTCTTC. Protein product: CASSQGGLAGVVQFF.

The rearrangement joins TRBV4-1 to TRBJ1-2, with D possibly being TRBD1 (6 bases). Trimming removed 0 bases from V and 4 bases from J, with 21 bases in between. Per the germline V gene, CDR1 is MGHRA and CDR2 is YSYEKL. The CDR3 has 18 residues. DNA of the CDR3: TGCGCCAGCAGCCAAGACATCCCCCGGGACACGCTATTCTATGGCTACACCTTC. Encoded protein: CASSQDIPRDTLFYGYTF.

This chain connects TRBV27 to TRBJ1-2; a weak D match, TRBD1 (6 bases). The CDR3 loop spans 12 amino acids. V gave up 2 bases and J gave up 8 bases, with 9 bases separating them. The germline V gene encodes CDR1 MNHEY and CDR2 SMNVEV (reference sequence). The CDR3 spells CASSLPGDGYTF. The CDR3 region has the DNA TGTGCCAGCAGTTTACCAGGGGACGGCTACACCTTC.

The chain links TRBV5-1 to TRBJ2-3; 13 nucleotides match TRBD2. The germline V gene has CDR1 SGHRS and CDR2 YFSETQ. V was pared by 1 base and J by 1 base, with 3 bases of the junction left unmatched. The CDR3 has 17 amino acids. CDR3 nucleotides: TGCGCCAGCAGCTTGACTAGCGGGAGGGATGGCACAGATACGCAGTATTTT. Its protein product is CASSLTSGRDGTDTQYF.

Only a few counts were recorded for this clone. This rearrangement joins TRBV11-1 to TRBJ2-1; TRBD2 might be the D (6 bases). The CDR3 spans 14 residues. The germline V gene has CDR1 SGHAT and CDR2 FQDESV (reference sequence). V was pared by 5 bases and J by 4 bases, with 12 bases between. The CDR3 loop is CASSAGLEYNEQFF. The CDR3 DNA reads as TGTGCCAGCAGCGCGGGACTCGAATACAATGAGCAGTTCTTC.

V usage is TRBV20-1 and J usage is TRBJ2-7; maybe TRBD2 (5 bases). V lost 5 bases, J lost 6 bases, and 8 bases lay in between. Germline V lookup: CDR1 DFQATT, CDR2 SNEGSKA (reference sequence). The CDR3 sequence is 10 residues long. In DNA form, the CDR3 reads TGCAGTGCTGTAGGGAGCGAGCAGTACTTC. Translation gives CSAVGSEQYF.